Below, 5 T cell receptor beta chains from the same sample are listed, as sequenced in a study of T-cell memory formation after mild COVID-19. MiXCR, applied by TCRdb to the 5' RACE reads, yields one record per CDR3 protein. The sample has 250,000 to 300,000 distinct CDR3 sequences, roughly 8% seen once; the top ten hold 20% to 25%. Source material: PBMCs or a T cell subset sorted from them (not recorded which). The source is a man aged 18 to 29 who had mild COVID-19 (a few samples of this study predate the infection). Cell type and time point are not known.

This clonotype was seen repeatedly, ten times or more. V usage is TRBV20-1 and J usage is TRBJ2-1; 10 bases fit TRBD2. The CDR3 length is 14 residues. Germline loops: CDR1 DFQATT, CDR2 SNEGSKA (reference sequence). Trimming removed 4 bases from V and 2 bases from J; junction bases left unmatched: 2. The CDR3 here is CSATSGSPYNEQFF. In DNA form, the CDR3 reads TGCAGTGCTACTAGCGGGAGTCCCTACAATGAGCAGTTCTTC.

This clonotype was seen only a few times. The chain carries TRBV6-5 and TRBJ1-6; possibly TRBD1 for D (6 bases). This CDR3 has 14 amino acids. CDR1 and CDR2 from the germline V gene are MNHEY and SVGAGI. The V end was cut by 6 bases, the J end by 6 bases, with 12 bases between. The CDR3 DNA reads TGTGCCAGCAGAAAGGGGGGAAGTAATTCACCCCTCCACTTT. Its translation is CASRKGGSNSPLHF.

V gene TRBV7-2 combines with J gene TRBJ2-4; D is possibly TRBD1 or TRBD2 (7 bases each). The CDR3 is 14 residues long. Germline V gene data show CDR1 as SGHTA and CDR2 as FQGNSA. The V and J ends lost 5 bases and 10 bases respectively, with 18 bases between them. The CDR3: CASSPEPGGGIQYF. The CDR3 coding sequence is TGTGCCAGCAGCCCCGAACCAGGGGGGGGTATTCAGTACTTC.

The gene calls are TRBV7-8 and TRBJ2-5; no reliable D call. The V gene lost 5 bases and the J gene lost 3 bases, with 7 bases spanning the gap. In germline, CDR1 is SGHVS, CDR2 FQNEAQ. The CDR3 length is 12 residues. CDR3 bases: TGTGCCAGCAGCGGGCTAGAAGAGACCCAGTACTTC. This gives the protein CASSGLEETQYF. Together with reference TRBV7-8 and TRBJ2-5, the CDR3 gives the full variable domain: GAGVSQSPRYKVAKRGQDVALRCDPISGHVSLFWYQQALGQGPEFLTYFQNEAQLDKSGLPSDRFFAERPEGSVSTLKIQRTQQEDSAVYLCASSGLEETQYFGPGTRLLVL.

This clonotype was observed a few times. The V call is TRBV27, the J call TRBJ2-5; TRBD2 is a possible D gene (6 bases). This CDR3 is 13 amino acids long. Germline-derived CDR1 and CDR2 are MNHEY and SMNVEV (reference sequence). Trimming left V 5 bases short and J 7 bases short, with 14 bases between. The CDR3 protein is CASSTQLRGTQYF. The CDR3 DNA follows: TGTGCCAGCAGTACACAACTGCGGGGGACCCAGTACTTC.